These 23 T cell receptor beta chains came from one sample sequenced in a study of T-cell reconstitution after alpha-beta-depleted transplantation in children. A TCRbeta library incorporating unique molecular identifiers was prepared. TCRdb re-analysed the PCR reads in MiXCR, keeping a single row per CDR3 protein. The table records 200,000 or so distinct CDR3 sequences, 5% to 6.5% of them present only once. This sample comprised PBMCs, obtained before TCRalphabeta/CD19-depleted stem cell transplant. The receptors originated from a girl under three years old with combined immunodeficiency, due to receive a stem cell transplant.

Here the CDR3 DNA reads TGCAGTGCTCCTACCCCGGGACTAGCGGGGAGATGGGGCACAGATACGCAGTATTTT. Protein sequence: CSAPTPGLAGRWGTDTQYF. This chain uses TRBV20-1 with TRBJ2-3, with 13 bases matching TRBD2. V was pared by 5 bases and J by 1 base, with 15 bases of the junction left unmatched. Germline CDR1 DFQATT, CDR2 SNEGSKA (reference sequence). This CDR3 region has 19 residues.

This clonotype was seen a handful of times. V gene TRBV4-1 combines with J gene TRBJ2-3; the match to TRBD2 covers 7 bases. Trimming cost V 1 base and J 5 bases; bases outside gene matches: 6. The CDR3 spans 15 residues. Germline CDR1 and CDR2: MGHRA and YSYEKL. CDR3: CASSQAGRAGDTQYF. The DNA of the CDR3 is TGCGCCAGCAGCCAAGCGGGGAGGGCAGGAGATACGCAGTATTTT.

This clonotype was observed a handful of times. The chain uses TRBV5-6 and TRBJ2-3; D unresolved. Trimming removed 4 bases from V and 2 bases from J, with 11 bases in between. Germline V gives CDR1 SGHDT, CDR2 YYEEEE. CDR3 length: 14 residues. CDR3 sequence (DNA): TGTGCCAGCAGCCAAATCTTGGCCACAGATACGCAGTATTTT. Translation gives CASSQILATDTQYF.

This clonotype occurred many times. V is TRBV7-6 and J is TRBJ2-2, with D possibly TRBD2 on 6 matching bases. From germline, CDR1 is SGHVS and CDR2 FNYEAQ. This CDR3 spans 16 amino acids. Trimming pared 1 base from V and 1 base from J, leaving 10 bases between. CDR3 protein: CASSLEAGLNTGELFF. Written as DNA, the CDR3 is TGTGCCAGCAGCTTAGAGGCGGGACTGAACACCGGGGAGCTGTTTTTT.

The V gene is TRBV2, the J gene TRBJ2-5; weak D call: TRBD1 (6 bases). With 1 base removed from V and 2 bases from J, the gap between germline ends came to 17 bases. CDR3 length: 17 amino acids. Germline CDR1 is SNHLY and CDR2 is FYNNEI. CDR3 residues: CASSEEARGQIQETQYF. As DNA, the CDR3 is TGTGCCAGCAGTGAAGAGGCTCGTGGACAGATTCAAGAGACCCAGTACTTC.

The rearrangement joins TRBV4-1 to TRBJ1-2; D might be TRBD1 (6 bases). Looked up from germline, CDR1 is MGHRA and CDR2 is YSYEKL. The CDR3 extends over 16 amino acids. Trimming left V 1 base short and J 7 bases short, with 19 bases between. CDR3 amino acids: CASSQAVRGGGRGYTF. The CDR3 region has the DNA TGCGCCAGCAGCCAAGCTGTTAGGGGAGGGGGTCGTGGCTACACCTTC.

There are many counts of this clonotype. The V gene is TRBV7-2, the J gene TRBJ2-2, with D hard to call. The CDR3 runs 14 residues. V dropped 3 bases and J dropped 6 bases, with 11 bases sitting between them. The germline CDR1 and CDR2 sequences are SGHTA and FQGNSA. The CDR3 DNA sequence: TGTGCCAGCAGCTTCGTAGGAGCGCCCGGGGAGCTGTTTTTT. Amino acids: CASSFVGAPGELFF.

This clonotype was picked up many times. The rearrangement uses TRBV7-9 and TRBJ2-7, with D possibly being TRBD2 (5 bases). Germline V gene data show CDR1 as SEHNR and CDR2 as FQNEAQ (reference sequence). The V end was cut by 3 bases, the J end by 6 bases, with 15 bases between. CDR3 length: 14 residues. CDR3 nucleotide sequence: TGTGCCAGCAGCTTTGTGTTGGCAGGAGGCGAGCAGTACTTC. Translated, it gives CASSFVLAGGEQYF.

In this sample, this clonotype turned up many times. The chain employs TRBV29-1 and TRBJ2-7, with a possible D match to TRBD1 (5 bases). Trimming pared 7 bases from V and 2 bases from J, leaving 15 bases between. CDR3 length equals 13 residues. The germline gives CDR1 SQVTM, CDR2 ANQGSEA. The CDR3 region has the DNA TGCAGCGCCACGCTTCTGGACACCTACGAGCAGTACTTC. Translated: CSATLLDTYEQYF.

Many counts were recorded for this clonotype. This chain links TRBV7-8 with TRBJ2-1, with 9 bases lining up with TRBD2. This CDR3 contains 16 residues. Germline V gene data show CDR1 as SGHVS and CDR2 as FQNEAQ. J was trimmed by 5 bases and V by 5 bases; bases with no gene match: 10. For the CDR3, the DNA is TGTGCCAGCAGCCACCTGAGAGCGGGAGGTCACAATGAGCAGTTCTTC. It is translated as CASSHLRAGGHNEQFF.

There are many counts of this clonotype. The chain is built from TRBV20-1 and TRBJ2-1; 9 nucleotides align to TRBD2. J lost 8 bases, V lost 2 bases, and 7 bases had no gene match. The germline V gene has CDR1 DFQATT and CDR2 SNEGSKA (reference sequence). The CDR3 sequence is 14 residues long. The CDR3 bases are TGCAGTGCTAGAATTAGCGGGAGTATCGATGAGCAGTTCTTC. Protein product: CSARISGSIDEQFF.

This clonotype appeared many times. This chain joins TRBV20-1 and TRBJ2-1; D is possibly TRBD2 (6 bases). The CDR3 covers 13 residues. The germline gives CDR1 DFQATT, CDR2 SNEGSKA (reference sequence). Trimming pared 6 bases from V and 0 bases from J, leaving 9 bases between. The CDR3, as DNA: TGCAGTGCCCAGGACTACTCCTACAATGAGCAGTTCTTC. It translates to CSAQDYSYNEQFF.

This clonotype came up many times. J is TRBJ2-7 and V is TRBV28, with TRBD2 identical over 8 bases. V trimming: 1 base; J trimming: 2 bases; junction bases outside the gene matches: 1. CDR1 and CDR2 from the germline V gene are MDHEN and SYDVKM. This CDR3 has 14 residues. The CDR3 DNA sequence: TGTGCCAGCAGTTTATCAGCGGGGGCCTACGAGCAGTACTTC. Residues: CASSLSAGAYEQYF.

This clonotype has a count of ten or more. V usage is TRBV18 and J usage is TRBJ2-7; 8 bases agree with TRBD2. There are 15 residues in the CDR3. The junction had 6 bases not matched to a gene; V was cut back by 2 bases and J by 3 bases. From germline, CDR1 is KGHSH and CDR2 LQKENI. CDR3 residues: CASSPTAGAFYEQYF. The CDR3 DNA is TGTGCCAGCTCACCAACAGCGGGGGCCTTCTACGAGCAGTACTTC. Full variable domain (remainder filled in from reference TRBV18 and TRBJ2-7): NAGVMQNPRHLVRRRGQEARLRCSPMKGHSHVYWYRQLPEEGLKFMVYLQKENIIDESGMPKERFSAEFPKEGPSILRIQQVVRGDSAAYFCASSPTAGAFYEQYFGPGTRLTVT.

This clonotype was observed at least ten times. The chain links TRBV7-6 to TRBJ2-1, with 7 nucleotides matching TRBD2. The germline V gene encodes CDR1 SGHVS and CDR2 FNYEAQ. This CDR3 has 14 residues. V shed 5 bases, J shed 8 bases, and the junction held 9 bases outside the gene matches. CDR3 residues: CASSLSVGGDEQFF. The CDR3 coding sequence is TGTGCCAGCAGCCTTTCCGTGGGGGGGGATGAGCAGTTCTTC.

This clonotype was seen a few times. V gene TRBV7-8 combines with J gene TRBJ2-7; a possible D gene is TRBD2 (6 bases). The V end lost 4 bases, the J end lost 0 bases, and 13 bases lay between the germline ends. Germline V gene data show CDR1 as SGHVS and CDR2 as FQNEAQ. The CDR3 is made up of 15 amino acids. As DNA, the CDR3 is TGTGCCAGCAGCTGGGGGGTAGGGACCTCCTACGAGCAGTACTTC. Protein sequence: CASSWGVGTSYEQYF.

This clonotype showed up many times. This chain joins TRBV12-3 or TRBV12-4 and TRBJ1-2; TRBD1 is a possible D gene (5 bases). The CDR3 spans 13 residues. V lost 6 bases and J lost 4, with 12 bases in between. The CDR3 DNA sequence: TGTGCCAGCAGCCCTCATGGGGGCTATGGCTACACCTTC. Translated, it gives CASSPHGGYGYTF.

This clonotype was seen ten or more times. The V gene is TRBV7-9, the J gene TRBJ1-1; 7 bases line up with TRBD1. From germline, CDR1 is SEHNR and CDR2 FQNEAQ (reference sequence). V dropped 11 bases and J dropped 2; count of bases not matched to a gene: 2. This CDR3 contains 11 residues. The CDR3 reads CAGQENTEAFF. The DNA of the CDR3 is TGTGCCGGACAGGAAAACACTGAAGCTTTCTTT.

This clonotype was counted many times. The chain employs TRBV9 and TRBJ2-1; weak D call: TRBD1 (6 bases). The V gene lost 0 bases and the J gene lost 6 bases, with 22 bases spanning the gap. Germline V gives CDR1 SGDLS, CDR2 YYNGEE. The CDR3 consists of 18 residues. CDR3 sequence reads: CASSVVPLSRAGVNEQFF. CDR3 coding DNA: TGTGCCAGCAGCGTAGTCCCCCTGTCCAGGGCAGGGGTCAATGAGCAGTTCTTC.

A few counts support this clonotype. The rearrangement uses TRBV27 and TRBJ2-5; either TRBD1 or TRBD2 may fit D (7 bases each). Germline assignment: CDR1 MNHEY and CDR2 SMNVEV (reference sequence). Trimming left V 6 bases short and J 2 bases short, with 13 bases between. CDR3 length: 14 amino acids. CDR3 DNA: TGTGCCAGCAGGGCAGGGGGGGAGCAAGAGACCCAGTACTTC. Protein product: CASRAGGEQETQYF.

Many counts were recorded for this clonotype. The chain combines TRBV29-1 with TRBJ2-2; tentatively, D is TRBD1 or TRBD2 (6 bases each). Looked up from germline, CDR1 is SQVTM and CDR2 is ANQGSEA. V lost 3 bases to trimming and J lost 4 bases, with 9 bases between them. The CDR3 runs 13 residues. The CDR3 DNA is TGCAGCGTTGAGGGGGGCCTCACCGGGGAGCTGTTTTTT. Encoded protein: CSVEGGLTGELFF.

This clonotype was seen at least ten times. The CDR3 nucleotides are TGTGCCAGCAGCGATGGGGGCAGGGGCCTCTATGGCTACACCTTC. The encoded protein is CASSDGGRGLYGYTF. The chain has TRBV9 and TRBJ1-2; a possible D gene is TRBD1 (6 bases). Between the trimmed V and J ends, which lost 3 bases and 4 bases, there was a span of 16 bases. The CDR3 length is 15 residues. Germline assignment: CDR1 SGDLS and CDR2 YYNGEE.

Many counts were recorded for this clonotype. This chain joins TRBV24-1 and TRBJ2-1; D not resolved. CDR1 and CDR2 from the germline V gene are KGHDR and SFDVKD. The V end lost 0 bases, the J end lost 2 bases, and 7 bases lay between the germline ends. The CDR3 runs to 15 residues. The CDR3 DNA is TGTGCCACCAGTGATTTGAGTGACCCCTACAATGAGCAGTTCTTC. Translated: CATSDLSDPYNEQFF.